The 23 T cell receptor beta chains reported below all come from one sample, sequenced in a study of blood T cells in healthy people across ages. The use of a sample-barcoded 5' primer and a J-beta primer mix characterized a second PCR of roughly 6 to 12 cycles. TCRdb passed the 5' RACE reads through MiXCR, listing each CDR3 protein once. Of 1.8 million or so distinct CDR3 sequences listed, about two fifths are singletons. Source material: blood. The receptors were sampled from a human donor in good health.

In DNA, the CDR3 is TGTGCCAGCAACCAGATACAGGGAAGCGGGTATGGCTACACCTTC. Translated: CASNQIQGSGYGYTF. The chain employs TRBV7-9 and TRBJ1-2; possible D gene TRBD1, 6 bases. Germline CDR1 is SEHNR and CDR2 is FQNEAQ (reference sequence). This CDR3 spans 15 amino acids. Trimming removed 7 bases at V and 5 bases at J, with 20 bases between.

Points on this clonotype: At one end, the junction sequence differs from germline, possibly due to a read error. The chain combines TRBV4-1 with TRBJ2-1; D may be TRBD2 (6 bases). CDR3 size: 15 residues. Germline V gives CDR1 MGHRA, CDR2 YSYEKL. The CDR3 loop reads CAGSQGLRENNEQFF. Written as DNA, the CDR3 is TGCGCCGGCAGCCAAGGTCTCCGGGAGAACAATGAGCAGTTCTTC.

V is TRBV12-3 or TRBV12-4 and J is TRBJ1-5, with TRBD1 matching 7 bases. The CDR3 is 15 residues long. J was trimmed by 4 bases and V by 4 bases; bases with no gene match: 7. CDR3 DNA: TGTGCCAGCAGTTCGCCGACAGGGCAAAATCAGCCCCAGCATTTT. Its translation is CASSSPTGQNQPQHF.

The chain is built from TRBV5-1 and TRBJ2-5; possible D gene TRBD1, 5 bases. The germline V and J ends were trimmed by 0 bases and 11 bases, with 20 bases remaining between them. The CDR3 has 15 amino acids. Germline CDR1 reads SGHRS; CDR2 reads YFSETQ. The chain's CDR3 is CASSLEGITYNEQYF. For the CDR3, the DNA is TGCGCCAGCAGCTTGGAGGGGATAACCTACAATGAGCAGTACTTC.

This clonotype was observed many times. The chain links TRBV5-1 to TRBJ2-7; 9 bases fit TRBD1. The V gene's germline CDR1 is SGHRS and CDR2 YFSETQ. The CDR3 has 15 residues. With 2 bases clipped from V and 4 bases from J, the junction kept 7 bases outside the gene matches. The CDR3 DNA reads TGCGCCAGCAGCTTAACAGGGGGCGAAACATACGAGCAGTACTTC. Its translation is CASSLTGGETYEQYF.

For the CDR3, the DNA is TGCAGTGGGAGGGACTACAAAGAGACCCAGTACTTC. Residues: CSGRDYKETQYF. The genes are TRBV20-1 and TRBJ2-5; 7 bases line up with TRBD2. The trim removed 7 bases at V and 3 bases at J, leaving 5 bases unmatched. The germline CDR1 and CDR2 sequences are DFQATT and SNEGSKA (reference sequence). This CDR3 is 12 amino acids long.

The V and J genes are TRBV29-1 and TRBJ2-2, with TRBD1 matching 8 bases. CDR1 SQVTM and CDR2 ANQGSEA come from the germline V gene. V shed 6 bases, J shed 2 bases, and the junction held 8 bases outside the gene matches. The CDR3 runs to 15 residues. The CDR3 spells CSVPPGQGNTGELFF. Written as DNA, the CDR3 is TGCAGCGTCCCTCCCGGACAGGGTAACACCGGGGAGCTGTTTTTT.

The V and J genes are TRBV28 and TRBJ2-5, with 8 bases aligning to TRBD2. Per the germline V gene, CDR1 is MDHEN and CDR2 is SYDVKM. This CDR3 spans 17 amino acids. J lost 5 bases, V lost 4 bases, and 15 bases had no gene match. The CDR3 protein is CASSSELAATRRETQYF. For the CDR3, the DNA is TGTGCCAGCAGTTCGGAACTAGCGGCCACCCGCAGGGAGACCCAGTACTTC.

The V call is TRBV7-2, the J call TRBJ2-7; unclear D gene. This CDR3 spans 15 amino acids. The germline gives CDR1 SGHTA, CDR2 FQGNSA. V shed 0 bases and J shed 2 bases, with 11 bases lying between them. This CDR3 reads CASSLASRSPYEQYF. The CDR3 coding sequence is TGTGCCAGCAGCTTAGCAAGCAGGTCCCCCTACGAGCAGTACTTC.

This chain joins TRBV12-3 or TRBV12-4 and TRBJ2-6, with 9 bases aligning to TRBD1. The CDR3 loop spans 18 amino acids. After removal of 3 bases from V and 0 bases from J, the junction contained 6 bases not matched to a gene. CDR3 bases: TGTGCCAGCAGTTTTGAGGAGACAGGGGGCTCTGGGGCCAACGTCCTGACTTTC. This codes for CASSFEETGGSGANVLTF.

V and J are TRBV28 and TRBJ2-1; 10 positions match TRBD1. V trimming: 5 bases; J trimming: 7 bases; junction bases outside the gene matches: 11. Per the germline V gene, CDR1 is MDHEN and CDR2 is SYDVKM. CDR3 length: 16 residues. The CDR3 protein is CASSPWTGGTLNEQFF. As DNA, the CDR3 is TGTGCCAGCAGTCCCTGGACAGGGGGTACTTTGAATGAGCAGTTCTTC.

This clonotype was counted only a few times. The J gene is TRBJ2-1, the V gene TRBV6-2 or TRBV6-3; no clear D. Germline V lookup: CDR1 MNHEY, CDR2 SVGEGT. V was pared by 5 bases and J by 9 bases, with 17 bases between. This CDR3 spans 14 amino acids. CDR3 residues: CASSEQPTVSEQFF. The CDR3 coding sequence is TGTGCCAGCAGTGAACAACCCACGGTCAGTGAGCAGTTCTTC.

The chain links TRBV7-8 to TRBJ2-2; D possibly corresponds to TRBD2 (6 bases). With 7 bases removed from V and 1 base from J, the gap between germline ends came to 10 bases. CDR1 is SGHVS, CDR2 FQNEAQ, per germline. The CDR3 contains 14 residues. In DNA form, the CDR3 reads TGTGCCAGCAAGGAGGGTTGGAACACCGGGGAGCTGTTTTTT. This translates into CASKEGWNTGELFF.

The sample holds a few counts of this clonotype. V and J are TRBV20-1 and TRBJ1-2; D may be TRBD1 (5 bases). Germline V CDR1 and CDR2: DFQATT, SNEGSKA (reference sequence). The CDR3 totals 13 residues. V was pared by 3 bases and J by 2 bases, with 10 bases between. CDR3 bases: TGCAGTGCTAGGGGGCCGACCAACTATGGCTACACCTTC. Protein product: CSARGPTNYGYTF.

The V gene is TRBV20-1, the J gene TRBJ1-6; D unresolved. V was trimmed by 5 bases and J by 8 bases, leaving 10 bases between them. Germline CDR1 and CDR2: DFQATT and SNEGSKA (reference sequence). This CDR3 comprises 12 residues. Written as DNA, the CDR3 is TGCAGTGCTTCAGATTGTGATTCACCCCTCCACTTT. This translates into CSASDCDSPLHF.

J is TRBJ2-7 and V is TRBV20-1, with a tentative D call TRBD2 (5 bases). The CDR3 contains 13 residues. CDR1 is DFQATT and CDR2 is SNEGSKA in the germline V gene (reference sequence). Trimming stripped 5 bases from V and 3 bases from J, with 14 bases between. This CDR3 reads CSAALIAGYEQYF. The CDR3 coding sequence is TGCAGTGCTGCTTTGATCGCGGGCTACGAGCAGTACTTC.

The chain links TRBV6-5 to TRBJ2-3; tentative D call: TRBD2 (6 bases). CDR3 size: 14 residues. Trimming removed 6 bases at V and 3 bases at J, with 13 bases between. The germline V gene has CDR1 MNHEY and CDR2 SVGAGI. CDR3 nucleotide sequence: TGTGCCAGCAGCAAGACGGGACTTACAGATACGCAGTATTTT. It encodes CASSKTGLTDTQYF.

This clonotype was counted at least ten times. DNA of the CDR3: TGCAGCTCCCTAAGGGACAGGGCGGGCAATGGCTACACCTTC. Protein sequence: CSSLRDRAGNGYTF. V and J are TRBV29-1 and TRBJ1-2, with 9 bases aligning to TRBD1. Germline V CDR1 and CDR2: SQVTM, ANQGSEA. CDR3 length: 14 amino acids. J was trimmed by 6 bases and V by 8 bases; bases with no gene match: 13.

The chain links TRBV7-2 to TRBJ2-6; 9 bases align to TRBD2. The CDR3 extends over 16 amino acids. Per germline, CDR1 SGHTA and CDR2 FQGNSA. With V trimmed by 3 bases and J by 2 bases, 2 bases remained unmatched. The CDR3 DNA reads TGTGCCAGCAGCTTTGCGGGGGGGCCTGGGGCCAACGTCCTGACTTTC. Its protein product is CASSFAGGPGANVLTF. The whole variable domain, filled in from reference TRBV7-2 and TRBJ2-6, reads GAGVSQSPSNKVTEKGKDVELRCDPISGHTALYWYRQSLGQGLEFLIYFQGNSAPDKSGLPSDRFSAERTGGSVSTLTIQRTQQEDSAVYLCASSFAGGPGANVLTFGAGSRLTVL.

The chain is built from TRBV29-1 and TRBJ2-3; 8 bases match TRBD1. This CDR3 spans 13 amino acids. V shed 8 bases, J shed 3 bases, and the junction held 7 bases outside the gene matches. Per the germline V gene, CDR1 is SQVTM and CDR2 is ANQGSEA. This CDR3 reads CSIGQGATDTQYF. CDR3 DNA sequence: TGCAGCATCGGACAGGGTGCGACAGATACGCAGTATTTT.

The chain combines TRBV7-3 with TRBJ2-5; D unresolved. Germline V gene lookup returns CDR1 SGHTA and CDR2 FQGTGA. V lost 5 bases and J 5 bases, leaving 12 bases between the germline ends. This CDR3 is 13 amino acids long. As DNA, the CDR3 is TGTGCCAGCAGCGCCGGTGGGGATGAGACCCAGTACTTC. Its protein is CASSAGGDETQYF.

CDR3 DNA: TGCAGTGCTAGTTCAGGGGCTAGCTATGGCTACACCTTC. Encoded protein: CSASSGASYGYTF. The chain carries TRBV20-1 and TRBJ1-2; D may be TRBD1 (6 bases). The CDR3 consists of 13 residues. V was shortened by 3 bases and J by 4 bases, with 12 bases between the two germline ends. The germline V gene encodes CDR1 DFQATT and CDR2 SNEGSKA (reference sequence).

This clonotype was counted a few times. The genes are TRBV9 and TRBJ2-7, with 11 bases lining up with TRBD2. The germline gives CDR1 SGDLS, CDR2 YYNGEE. The CDR3 extends over 13 amino acids. Trimming took 3 bases from V and 7 from J; bases not matched to a gene: 3. This CDR3 is CASSALAGEEQYF. DNA of the CDR3: TGTGCCAGCAGCGCACTAGCGGGGGAGGAGCAGTACTTC. The full variable domain, rest sourced from reference TRBV9 and TRBJ2-7, is DSGVTQTPKHLITATGQRVTLRCSPRSGDLSVYWYQQSLDQGLQFLIQYYNGEERAKGNILERFSAQQFPDLHSELNLSSLELGDSALYFCASSALAGEEQYFGPGTRLTVT.